This is a list of T cell receptor beta chains from one sample in a study of Tregs in tolerant kidney transplant recipients. Method: immunoSEQ multiplex PCR; TCRdb's copy keeps in-frame clones and lacks some. The sample has 81,000 or so clones, roughly nine tenths seen once. Sequencing was performed on CD4+ T cells from blood (PBMCs), taken 24 months after the transplant. The receptors come from a human patient who received a combined kidney and bone marrow transplant. The T cells may come from the graft donor. The CDR3 runs from the conserved cysteine through the conserved F or W. D genes are given only for firm matches. The size of a clone is reported for some rows only, either as once, few or many, or as a class for expanded clones.

CDR3aa | CDR3nt | abundance | d_gene | j_gene | v_gene
CASSGSGTGIQPQHF | TGTGCCAGCAGTGGATCCGGGACAGGGATTCAGCCCCAGCATTTT | . | TRBD1 | TRBJ1-5 | TRBV25-1
CASSKSLDYNEQFF | TGTGCCAGCTCTAAATCGTTAGATTACAATGAGCAGTTCTTC | . | . | TRBJ2-1 | TRBV18
CASSRQGADEQFF | TGTGCCAGCAGCCGGCAGGGGGCCGATGAGCAGTTCTTC | . | TRBD1 | TRBJ2-1 | TRBV4-2
CAISEEGGESDGYAF | TGTGCCATCAGTGAGGAGGGAGGGGAGAGCGATGGCTACGCCTTC | once | . | TRBJ1-2 | TRBV10-3
CASSLGGGLGEQYF | TGTGCCAGCAGCTTAGGCGGTGGTCTTGGCGAGCAGTACTTC | . | . | TRBJ2-7 | TRBV7-2
CASSLRDRYQETQYF | TGTGCCAGCAGCTTGAGGGACAGGTACCAAGAGACCCAGTACTTC | once | TRBD1 | TRBJ2-5 | TRBV5-4
CASSVASSGANTGELFF | TGTGCCAGCAGCGTAGCTAGCAGTGGTGCGAACACCGGGGAGCTGTTTTTT | once | . | TRBJ2-2 | TRBV9
CASGGGAGVETQYF | TGTGCCAGCGGGGGGGGAGCGGGAGTAGAGACCCAGTACTTC | . | TRBD2 | TRBJ2-5 | TRBV6-6
CASSPRTGINQPQHF | TGTGCCAGCAGCCCCCGGACAGGCATCAATCAGCCCCAGCATTTT | once | TRBD1 | TRBJ1-5 | TRBV6-5
CAIRGGREQETQYF | TGTGCCATCCGTGGCGGGAGGGAACAAGAGACCCAGTACTTC | . | TRBD2 | TRBJ2-5 | TRBV10-3
CASSLEPGTGDEQYF | TGCGCCAGCAGCTTGGAGCCTGGGACAGGGGACGAGCAGTACTTC | once | TRBD1 | TRBJ2-7 | TRBV5-1
CASSIGLAGYNEQFF | TGTGCCAGTAGTATCGGACTAGCGGGGTACAATGAGCAGTTCTTC | . | TRBD2 | TRBJ2-1 | TRBV19
CASSYIQGAYEQYF | TGTGCCAGCAGTTATATACAGGGGGCCTACGAGCAGTACTTC | . | TRBD1 | TRBJ2-7 | TRBV6-5
CASSRERSGNTIYF | TGTGCCAGCTCTAGGGAGCGCTCTGGAAACACCATATATTTT | . | . | TRBJ1-3 | TRBV6-5
CASSLERHFSPLHF | TGTGCCAGCAGCTTAGAACGTCACTTTTCCCCCCTCCACTTT | . | . | TRBJ1-6 | TRBV5-4
CASSLGIILNEKLFF | TGTGCCAGCAGCTTAGGTATCATACTTAATGAAAAACTGTTTTTT | . | . | TRBJ1-4 | TRBV7-9
CASSSGGITDTQYF | TGCGCCAGCAGCTCCGGGGGTATCACAGATACGCAGTATTTT | . | . | TRBJ2-3 | TRBV5-1
CASSSLAGGPYEQYF | TGTGCCAGCAGCTCATTAGCGGGGGGACCCTACGAGCAGTACTTC | . | TRBD2 | TRBJ2-7 | TRBV7-6
CASSFDRVSTYEQYF | TGTGCCAGCAGCTTCGACAGGGTATCGACCTACGAGCAGTACTTC | . | TRBD1 | TRBJ2-7 | TRBV7-2
CATEGGRATGELFF | TGTGCCACCGAGGGGGGGCGGGCCACCGGGGAGCTGTTTTTT | . | . | TRBJ2-2 | TRBV28